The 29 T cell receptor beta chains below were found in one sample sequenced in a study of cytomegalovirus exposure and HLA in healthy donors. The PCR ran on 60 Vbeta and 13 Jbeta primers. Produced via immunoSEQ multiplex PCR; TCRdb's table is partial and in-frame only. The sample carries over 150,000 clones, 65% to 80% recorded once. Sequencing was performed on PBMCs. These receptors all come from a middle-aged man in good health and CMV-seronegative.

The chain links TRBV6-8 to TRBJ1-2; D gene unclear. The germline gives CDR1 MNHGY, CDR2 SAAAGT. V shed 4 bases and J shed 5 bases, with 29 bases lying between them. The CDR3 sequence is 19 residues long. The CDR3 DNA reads TGTGCCAGCAGTTTTCACTCGGCATTATCTCCGCTCCCTAGTTATGGCTACACCTTC. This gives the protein CASSFHSALSPLPSYGYTF.

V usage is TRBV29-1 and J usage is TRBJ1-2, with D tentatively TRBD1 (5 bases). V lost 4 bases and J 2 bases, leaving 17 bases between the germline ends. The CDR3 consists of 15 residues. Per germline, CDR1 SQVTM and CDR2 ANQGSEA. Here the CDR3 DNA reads TGCAGCGTTGTCTTATCGGGGGTGGTGAACTATGGCTACACCTTC. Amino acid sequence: CSVVLSGVVNYGYTF.

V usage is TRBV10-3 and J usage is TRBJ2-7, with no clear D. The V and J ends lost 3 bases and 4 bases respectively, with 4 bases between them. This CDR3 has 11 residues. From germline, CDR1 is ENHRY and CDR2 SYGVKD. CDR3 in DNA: TGTGCCATCAGTGAACAGTACGAGCAGTACTTC. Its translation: CAISEQYEQYF.

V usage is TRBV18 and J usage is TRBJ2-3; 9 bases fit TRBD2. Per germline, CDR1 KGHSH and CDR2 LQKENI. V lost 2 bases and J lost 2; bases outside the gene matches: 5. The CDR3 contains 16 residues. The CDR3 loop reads CASSPLASGDTDTQYF. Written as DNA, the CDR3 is TGTGCCAGCTCACCATTGGCTAGCGGGGACACAGATACGCAGTATTTT.

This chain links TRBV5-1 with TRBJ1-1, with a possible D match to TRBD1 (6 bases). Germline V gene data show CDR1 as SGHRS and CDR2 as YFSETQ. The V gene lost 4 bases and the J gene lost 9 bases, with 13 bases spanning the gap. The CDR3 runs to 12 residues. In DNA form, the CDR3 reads TGCGCCAGCAGCCCCGGACAGACTCAAGCTTTCTTT. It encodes CASSPGQTQAFF.

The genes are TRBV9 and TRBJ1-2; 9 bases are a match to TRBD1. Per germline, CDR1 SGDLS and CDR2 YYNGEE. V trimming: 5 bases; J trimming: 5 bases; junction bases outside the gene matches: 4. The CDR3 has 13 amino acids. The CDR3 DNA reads TGTGCCAGCAGGGGGGACAGGGCTTATGGCTACACCTTC. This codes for CASRGDRAYGYTF.

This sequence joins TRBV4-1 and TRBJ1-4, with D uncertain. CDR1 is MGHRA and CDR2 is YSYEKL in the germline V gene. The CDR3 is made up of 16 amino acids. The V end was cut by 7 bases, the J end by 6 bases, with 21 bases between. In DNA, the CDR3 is TGCGCCAGCACCCCCCAAGGAGGGCGGGAAGATGAAAAACTGTTTTTT. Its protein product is CASTPQGGREDEKLFF.

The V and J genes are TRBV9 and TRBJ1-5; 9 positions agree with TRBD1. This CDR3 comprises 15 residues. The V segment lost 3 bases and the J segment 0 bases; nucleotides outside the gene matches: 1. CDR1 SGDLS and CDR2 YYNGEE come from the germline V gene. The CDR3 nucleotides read TGTGCCAGCAGCGGGACAGGGGATAGCAATCAGCCCCAGCATTTT. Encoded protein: CASSGTGDSNQPQHF. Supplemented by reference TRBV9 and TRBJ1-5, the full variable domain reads DSGVTQTPKHLITATGQRVTLRCSPRSGDLSVYWYQQSLDQGLQFLIQYYNGEERAKGNILERFSAQQFPDLHSELNLSSLELGDSALYFCASSGTGDSNQPQHFGDGTRLSIL.

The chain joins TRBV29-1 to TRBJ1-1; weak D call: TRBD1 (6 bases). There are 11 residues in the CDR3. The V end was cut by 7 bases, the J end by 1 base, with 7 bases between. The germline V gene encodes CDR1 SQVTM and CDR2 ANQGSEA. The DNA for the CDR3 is TGCAGCGCGACAGGGAACACTGAAGCTTTCTTT. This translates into CSATGNTEAFF.

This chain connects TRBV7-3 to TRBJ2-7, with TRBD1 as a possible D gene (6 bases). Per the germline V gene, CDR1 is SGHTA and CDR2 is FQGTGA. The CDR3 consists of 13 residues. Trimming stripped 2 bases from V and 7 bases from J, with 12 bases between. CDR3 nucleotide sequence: TGTGCCAGCAGCTTAGTAACAGGGAGTGAGCAGTACTTC. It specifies CASSLVTGSEQYF.

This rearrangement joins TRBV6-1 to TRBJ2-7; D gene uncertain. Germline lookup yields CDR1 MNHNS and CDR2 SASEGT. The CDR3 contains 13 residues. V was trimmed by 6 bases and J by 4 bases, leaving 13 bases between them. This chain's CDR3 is CASSENEIYEQYF. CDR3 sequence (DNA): TGTGCCAGCAGCGAAAATGAGATTTACGAGCAGTACTTC.

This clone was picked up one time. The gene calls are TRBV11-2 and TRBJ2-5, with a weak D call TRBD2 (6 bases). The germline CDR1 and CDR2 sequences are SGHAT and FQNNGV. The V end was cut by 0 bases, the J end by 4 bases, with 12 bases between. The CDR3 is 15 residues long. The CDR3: CASSLERGLGETQYF. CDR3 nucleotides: TGTGCCAGCAGCTTAGAGCGGGGCCTGGGAGAGACCCAGTACTTC.

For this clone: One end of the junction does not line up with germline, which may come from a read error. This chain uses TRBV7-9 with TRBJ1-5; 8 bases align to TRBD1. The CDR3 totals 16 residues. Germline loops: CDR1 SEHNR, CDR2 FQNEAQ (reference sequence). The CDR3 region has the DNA TGTTCCAGCAGCTTAGAGGACAGGGCTCGCAATCAGCCCCAGCATTTT. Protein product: CSSSLEDRARNQPQHF.

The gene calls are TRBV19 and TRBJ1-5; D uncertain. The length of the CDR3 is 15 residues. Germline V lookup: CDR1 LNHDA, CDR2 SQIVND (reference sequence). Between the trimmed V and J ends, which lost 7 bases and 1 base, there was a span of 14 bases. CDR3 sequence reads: CASTPGAWSNQPQHF. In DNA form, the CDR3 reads TGTGCCAGTACCCCAGGTGCTTGGAGCAATCAGCCCCAGCATTTT.

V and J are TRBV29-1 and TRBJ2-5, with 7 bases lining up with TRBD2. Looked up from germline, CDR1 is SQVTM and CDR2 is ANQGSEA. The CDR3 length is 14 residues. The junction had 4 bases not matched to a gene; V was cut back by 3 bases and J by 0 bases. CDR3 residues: CSVEGGEYQETQYF. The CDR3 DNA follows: TGCAGCGTTGAGGGGGGGGAGTACCAAGAGACCCAGTACTTC. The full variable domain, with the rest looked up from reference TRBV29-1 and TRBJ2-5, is SAVISQKPSRDICQRGTSLTIQCQVDSQVTMMFWYRQQPGQSLTLIATANQGSEATYESGFVIDKFPISRPNLTFSTLTVSNMSPEDSSIYLCSVEGGEYQETQYFGPGTRLLVL.

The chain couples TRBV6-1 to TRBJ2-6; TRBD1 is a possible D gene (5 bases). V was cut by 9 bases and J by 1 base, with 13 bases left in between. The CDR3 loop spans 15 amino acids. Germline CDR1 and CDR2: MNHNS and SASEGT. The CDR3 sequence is CASAPTASGANVLTF. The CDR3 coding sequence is TGTGCCAGTGCCCCGACAGCGTCTGGGGCCAACGTCCTGACTTTC.

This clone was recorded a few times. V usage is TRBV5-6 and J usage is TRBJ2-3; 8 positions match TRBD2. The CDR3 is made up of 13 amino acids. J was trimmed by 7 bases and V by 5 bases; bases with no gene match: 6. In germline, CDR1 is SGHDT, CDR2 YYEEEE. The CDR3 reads CASSGLAENTQYF. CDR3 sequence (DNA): TGTGCCAGCAGTGGACTAGCTGAGAATACGCAGTATTTT.

CDR3 loop: CASSIAGGQGDTQYF. As DNA, the CDR3 is TGTGCCAGCAGTATAGCGGGGGGCCAGGGAGATACGCAGTATTTT. The chain employs TRBV6-4 and TRBJ2-3, with 10 bases fitting TRBD2. Germline V gene lookup returns CDR1 MRHNA and CDR2 SNTAGT. CDR3 length: 15 amino acids. The trim removed 5 bases at V and 5 bases at J, leaving 7 bases unmatched.

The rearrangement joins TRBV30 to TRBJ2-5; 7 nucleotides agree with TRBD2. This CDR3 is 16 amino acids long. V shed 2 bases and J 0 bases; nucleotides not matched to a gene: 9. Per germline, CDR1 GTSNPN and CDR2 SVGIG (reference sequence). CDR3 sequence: CAWSPLGLADQETQYF. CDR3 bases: TGTGCCTGGAGTCCGCTCGGGCTAGCGGACCAAGAGACCCAGTACTTC.

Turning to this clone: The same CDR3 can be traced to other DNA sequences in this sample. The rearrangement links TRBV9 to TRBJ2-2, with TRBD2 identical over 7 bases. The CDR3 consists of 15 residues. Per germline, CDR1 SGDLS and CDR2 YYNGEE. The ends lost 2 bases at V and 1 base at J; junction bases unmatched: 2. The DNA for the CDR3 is TGTGCCAGCAGCGTTGGGGGGGGGAACACCGGGGAGCTGTTTTTT. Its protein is CASSVGGGNTGELFF.

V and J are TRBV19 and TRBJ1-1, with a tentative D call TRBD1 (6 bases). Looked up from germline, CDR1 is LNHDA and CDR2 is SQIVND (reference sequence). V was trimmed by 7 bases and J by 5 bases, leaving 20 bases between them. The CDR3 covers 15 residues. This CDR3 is CASMGLKEGGTEAFF. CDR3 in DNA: TGTGCCAGTATGGGGTTAAAAGAAGGGGGTACTGAAGCTTTCTTT.

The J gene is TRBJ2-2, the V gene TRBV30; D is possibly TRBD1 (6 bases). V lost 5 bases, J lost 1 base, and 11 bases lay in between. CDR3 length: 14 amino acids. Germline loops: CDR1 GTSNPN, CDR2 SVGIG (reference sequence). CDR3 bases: TGTGCCTGGGCAAGGGGGTTGAACACCGGGGAGCTGTTTTTT. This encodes CAWARGLNTGELFF.

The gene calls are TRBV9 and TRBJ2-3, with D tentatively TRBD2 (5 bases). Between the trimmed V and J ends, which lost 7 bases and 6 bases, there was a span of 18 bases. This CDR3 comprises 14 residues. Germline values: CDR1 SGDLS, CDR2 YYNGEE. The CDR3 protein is CASGLGGYSDTQYF. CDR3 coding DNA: TGTGCCAGCGGTCTTGGCGGGTATTCCGATACGCAGTATTTT.

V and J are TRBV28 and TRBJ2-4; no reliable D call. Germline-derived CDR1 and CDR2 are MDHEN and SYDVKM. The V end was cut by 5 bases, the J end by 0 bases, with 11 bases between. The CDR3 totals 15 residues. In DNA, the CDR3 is TGTGCCAGCAGTGAAGATCGACTAGCCAAAAACATTCAGTACTTC. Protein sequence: CASSEDRLAKNIQYF.

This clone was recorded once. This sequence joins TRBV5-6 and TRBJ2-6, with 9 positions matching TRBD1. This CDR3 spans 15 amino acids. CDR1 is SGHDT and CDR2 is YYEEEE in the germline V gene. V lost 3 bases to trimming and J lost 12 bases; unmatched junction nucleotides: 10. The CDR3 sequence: CASSWRPGQGLVLTF. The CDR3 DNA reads TGTGCCAGCAGCTGGAGACCGGGACAGGGCCTCGTCCTGACTTTC.

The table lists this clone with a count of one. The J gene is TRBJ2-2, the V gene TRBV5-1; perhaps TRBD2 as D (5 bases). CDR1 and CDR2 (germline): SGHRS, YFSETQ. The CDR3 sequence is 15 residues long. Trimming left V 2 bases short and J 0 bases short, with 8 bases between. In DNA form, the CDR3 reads TGCGCCAGCAGCTTTTCCGGGGCGAACACCGGGGAGCTGTTTTTT. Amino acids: CASSFSGANTGELFF.

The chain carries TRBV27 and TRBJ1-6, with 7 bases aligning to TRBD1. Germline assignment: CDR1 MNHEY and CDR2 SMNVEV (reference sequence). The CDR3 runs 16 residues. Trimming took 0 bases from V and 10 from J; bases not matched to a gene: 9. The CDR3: CASSLSFPQGRSPLHF. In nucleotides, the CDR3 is TGTGCCAGCAGTTTATCCTTCCCACAGGGGCGCTCACCCCTCCACTTT.

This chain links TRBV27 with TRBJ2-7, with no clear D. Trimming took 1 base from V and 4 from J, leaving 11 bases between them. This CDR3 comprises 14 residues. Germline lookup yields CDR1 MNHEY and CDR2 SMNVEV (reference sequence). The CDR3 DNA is TGTGCCAGCAGTTTATTGAGAAGTTCATACGAGCAGTACTTC. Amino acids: CASSLLRSSYEQYF.

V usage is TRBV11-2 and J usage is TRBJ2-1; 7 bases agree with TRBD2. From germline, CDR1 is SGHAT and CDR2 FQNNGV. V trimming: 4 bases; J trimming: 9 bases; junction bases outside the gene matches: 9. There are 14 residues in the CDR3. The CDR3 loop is CASSSGGLPAEQFF. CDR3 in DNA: TGTGCCAGCAGCTCGGGGGGACTACCAGCTGAGCAGTTCTTC.